The 32 T cell receptor beta chains below were found in one sample sequenced in a study of T cell responses to AZD1222 COVID-19 vaccine (dated by TCRdb to 2020 to 2023). What this sample's time point label stands for: baseline before first vaccination. The library relied on the immunoSEQ multiplex PCR assay. The table was pulled from immuneACCESS by TCRdb, which kept in-frame rearrangements only. Such tables lose some clones; where checked, under half of the loss comes from unresolved V genes, and the rest has no known cause. The sample contains about 130,000 clones, more than 85% of them found a single time. Together, the top ten hold 7.5% to 9.5% of the sample. Material: peripheral blood, obtained on day 0 of AZD1222 vaccination. The receptors here all came from an adult in good health.

This chain joins TRBV19 and TRBJ2-7; D possibly corresponds to TRBD1 (5 bases). The germline V gene has CDR1 LNHDA and CDR2 SQIVND (reference sequence). CDR3 size: 14 residues. The V gene lost 5 bases and the J gene lost 3 bases, with 14 bases spanning the gap. CDR3 in DNA: TGTGCCAGTAGTTCAGGGCAGGAGCTCTACGAGCAGTACTTC. Its protein product is CASSSGQELYEQYF.

The rearrangement links TRBV28 to TRBJ2-1, with D perhaps TRBD1 (6 bases). Germline V CDR1 and CDR2: MDHEN, SYDVKM. The CDR3 contains 15 residues. Trimming took off 5 bases at V and 3 bases at J, with 14 bases between the two ends. As DNA, the CDR3 is TGTGCCAGCAGTCTCATCGGACAGATCTACAATGAGCAGTTCTTC. It yields the protein CASSLIGQIYNEQFF.

The genes are TRBV3-1 (or the pseudogene TRBV3-2) and TRBJ2-7; possibly TRBD1 for D (6 bases). This CDR3 contains 13 residues. CDR1 LGHDT and CDR2 YNNKEL come from the germline V gene (reference sequence). V was shortened by 4 bases and J by 5 bases, with 12 bases between the two germline ends. The CDR3 spells CASSPGQSDEQYF. The CDR3 DNA reads TGTGCCAGCAGCCCGGGACAATCGGACGAGCAGTACTTC.

This chain links TRBV5-1 with TRBJ1-1; 7 nucleotides align to TRBD1. Germline CDR1 reads SGHRS; CDR2 reads YFSETQ. The CDR3 has 13 amino acids. J lost 6 bases, V lost 3 bases, and 5 bases had no gene match. The CDR3 DNA reads as TGCGCCAGCAGCTCGACAGGGTTTCCTGAAGCTTTCTTT. This codes for CASSSTGFPEAFF.

The rearrangement links TRBV28 to TRBJ1-2; TRBD1 matches at 7 bases. Germline loops: CDR1 MDHEN, CDR2 SYDVKM. V was clipped by 4 bases and J by 4 bases; unmatched bases: 6. CDR3 length: 14 amino acids. The CDR3, as DNA: TGTGCCAGCAGTTACCAGACAGGGCTCTATGGCTACACCTTC. This gives the protein CASSYQTGLYGYTF.

This clone was detected a few times. V gene TRBV6-5 combines with J gene TRBJ1-1; D is ambiguous. The V and J ends lost 0 bases and 0 bases respectively, with 8 bases between them. Germline lookup yields CDR1 MNHEY and CDR2 SVGAGI. The CDR3 sequence is 15 residues long. The CDR3 bases are TGTGCCAGCAGTTACTCGAAGCCGGTGAACACTGAAGCTTTCTTT. It yields the protein CASSYSKPVNTEAFF.

V and J are TRBV7-6 and TRBJ2-4; D is perhaps TRBD2 (5 bases). The CDR3 consists of 14 residues. Germline V lookup: CDR1 SGHVS, CDR2 FNYEAQ. V gave up 0 bases and J gave up 6 bases, with 9 bases separating them. The CDR3 bases are TGTGCCAGCAGCTTAGCCGGGAATCTAAACATTCAGTACTTC. Encoded protein: CASSLAGNLNIQYF.

The genes are TRBV10-1 and TRBJ1-1; D is unresolved. V shed 2 bases and J shed 5 bases, with 12 bases lying between them. This CDR3 comprises 14 residues. Germline V CDR1 and CDR2: WNHNN, SYGVQD (reference sequence). CDR3 coding DNA: TGCGCCAGCAGTGAGAATTGGGGAGGGACTGAAGCTTTCTTT. This sequence encodes CASSENWGGTEAFF.

This rearrangement joins TRBV6-2 or TRBV6-3 to TRBJ1-5; no clear D gene. Per the germline V gene, CDR1 is MNHEY and CDR2 is SVGEGT. V lost 2 bases to trimming and J lost 6 bases, with 17 bases between them. The CDR3 has 16 amino acids. The CDR3 DNA sequence: TGTGCCAGCAGTTACATTCGAGTTTCTTCGGGTCAGCCCCAGCATTTT. Translation: CASSYIRVSSGQPQHF.

The chain joins TRBV18 to TRBJ2-3; D uncertain. This CDR3 comprises 17 residues. V gave up 0 bases and J gave up 2 bases, with 15 bases separating them. Germline CDR1 KGHSH, CDR2 LQKENI. The chain's CDR3 is CASSPPRPSPPTDTQYF. The CDR3 region has the DNA TGTGCCAGCTCACCACCGCGACCCTCACCCCCCACAGATACGCAGTATTTT.

The chain uses TRBV7-9 and TRBJ1-4; 7 nucleotides match TRBD1. V lost 4 bases, J lost 3 bases, and 8 bases stayed unmatched. CDR1 is SEHNR and CDR2 is FQNEAQ in the germline V gene (reference sequence). The CDR3 has 16 residues. CDR3 DNA: TGTGCCAGCAGCTACCTACCCGGGACAGCTAATGAAAAACTGTTTTTT. Translated, it gives CASSYLPGTANEKLFF.

The chain joins TRBV7-2 to TRBJ1-5, with D hard to call. Trimming took off 3 bases at V and 7 bases at J, with 7 bases between the two ends. This CDR3 spans 12 amino acids. From germline, CDR1 is SGHTA and CDR2 FQGNSA. The CDR3 protein is CASSFLGQPQHF. CDR3 in DNA: TGTGCCAGCAGCTTCCTAGGGCAGCCCCAGCATTTT.

This rearrangement joins TRBV6-5 to TRBJ1-4; maybe TRBD1 (6 bases). In germline, CDR1 is MNHEY, CDR2 SVGAGI. This CDR3 comprises 16 residues. V was shortened by 4 bases and J by 7 bases, with 19 bases between the two germline ends. CDR3 region: CASSSSTGIGSEKLFF. The CDR3, as DNA: TGTGCCAGCAGTTCGTCTACAGGGATAGGGAGTGAAAAACTGTTTTTT.

The genes are TRBV27 and TRBJ2-7; tentative D call: TRBD2 (5 bases). CDR3 length: 14 residues. CDR1 is MNHEY and CDR2 is SMNVEV in the germline V gene (reference sequence). The V end was cut by 11 bases, the J end by 5 bases, with 22 bases between. The chain's CDR3 is CAGDLGSWRNEQYF. In DNA form, the CDR3 reads TGTGCCGGCGATCTGGGAAGTTGGAGGAACGAGCAGTACTTC.

This chain links TRBV11-2 with TRBJ1-1, with a tentative D call TRBD1 (5 bases). The CDR3 is 16 residues long. V shed 2 bases and J shed 6 bases, with 19 bases lying between them. Germline values: CDR1 SGHAT, CDR2 FQNNGV. The CDR3 sequence is CASSLLRSQGGSEAFF. The CDR3 DNA sequence: TGTGCCAGCAGCTTACTGCGGAGCCAGGGCGGCTCTGAAGCTTTCTTT.

The V call is TRBV7-2, the J call TRBJ2-1; 12 bases are shared with TRBD2. With 5 bases clipped from V and 6 bases from J, the junction kept 14 bases outside the gene matches. Germline CDR1 is SGHTA and CDR2 is FQGNSA. The CDR3 totals 18 residues. The CDR3 sequence: CASSPLSGLAGGVNEQFF. In DNA form, the CDR3 reads TGTGCCAGCAGCCCGCTATCTGGCCTAGCGGGGGGGGTCAATGAGCAGTTCTTC.

The table lists this clone with a few counts. The rearrangement links TRBV5-4 to TRBJ1-1, with 7 bases that match TRBD1. CDR1 and CDR2 (germline): SGHNT, YYREEE (reference sequence). The junction had 4 bases not matched to a gene; V was cut back by 4 bases and J by 1 base. The CDR3 spans 14 residues. The CDR3: CASSLTGTNTEAFF. CDR3 DNA: TGTGCCAGCAGCCTGACAGGGACGAACACTGAAGCTTTCTTT.

V usage is TRBV5-8 and J usage is TRBJ1-1; D remains unclear. The CDR3 is 17 residues long. Germline V lookup: CDR1 SGHTS, CDR2 YDEGEE. Trimming took 2 bases from V and 4 from J, leaving 21 bases between them. CDR3 sequence (DNA): TGTGCCAGCAGCTTAGATGGGCGGGCCTACGGTTCCACTGAAGCTTTCTTT. This codes for CASSLDGRAYGSTEAFF.

This clone appeared once. The chain joins TRBV7-8 to TRBJ2-1; 8 bases fit TRBD1. V shed 2 bases, J shed 6 bases, and the junction held 9 bases outside the gene matches. The CDR3 is 16 residues long. Germline V gives CDR1 SGHVS, CDR2 FQNEAQ. CDR3 residues: CASSLRPDRAGNEQFF. In DNA form, the CDR3 reads TGTGCCAGCAGCTTAAGGCCGGACAGGGCGGGCAATGAGCAGTTCTTC.

The chain recombines TRBV6-5 with TRBJ1-1; tentatively, D is TRBD1 (6 bases). Germline loops: CDR1 MNHEY, CDR2 SVGAGI. CDR3 length: 15 amino acids. The germline V and J ends were trimmed by 2 bases and 2 bases, with 12 bases remaining between them. The CDR3 nucleotides are TGTGCCAGCAGTTACGGGATACAGGGAAACACTGAAGCTTTCTTT. Protein product: CASSYGIQGNTEAFF.

The chain has TRBV5-1 and TRBJ2-1; 9 nucleotides agree with TRBD1. V lost 4 bases, J lost 10 bases, and 6 bases stayed unmatched. The CDR3 consists of 13 residues. The germline V gene has CDR1 SGHRS and CDR2 YFSETQ. This chain's CDR3 is CASSPQGAGEQFF. The CDR3 nucleotides are TGCGCCAGCAGCCCACAGGGGGCTGGGGAGCAGTTCTTC. The complete variable domain, with remaining parts taken from reference TRBV5-1 and TRBJ2-1, reads KAGVTQTPRYLIKTRGQQVTLSCSPISGHRSVSWYQQTPGQGLQFLFEYFSETQRNKGNFPGRFSGRQFSNSRSEMNVSTLELGDSALYLCASSPQGAGEQFFGPGTRLTVL.

The chain joins TRBV30 to TRBJ1-2; possible D gene TRBD1, 6 bases. CDR1 is GTSNPN and CDR2 is SVGIG in the germline V gene (reference sequence). This CDR3 is 18 amino acids long. V was pared by 1 base and J by 4 bases, with 25 bases between. The CDR3 bases are TGTGCCTGGAGTGACCCGCTGGGGGCCTTCTTACTATCCTATGGCTACACCTTC. This codes for CAWSDPLGAFLLSYGYTF. The full variable domain, completed using reference TRBV30 and TRBJ1-2, is SQTIHQWPATLVQPVGSPLSLECTVEGTSNPNLYWYRQAAGRGLQLLFYSVGIGQISSEVPQNLSASRPQDRQFILSSKKLLLSDSGFYLCAWSDPLGAFLLSYGYTFGSGTRLTVV.

To note about this clone: Additional DNA sequences in this sample encode the identical CDR3. The gene calls are TRBV3-1 (or the pseudogene TRBV3-2) and TRBJ2-3; no clear D gene. The CDR3 contains 12 residues. With 6 bases removed from V and 0 bases from J, the gap between germline ends came to 4 bases. In germline, CDR1 is LGHDT, CDR2 YNNKEL (reference sequence). CDR3 region: CASSHSTDTQYF. The CDR3 nucleotides are TGTGCCAGCAGTCACAGCACAGATACGCAGTATTTT.

CDR3 nucleotides: TGTGCCTGTGCAAGCGGGCCGGGAAATTCACCCCTCCACTTT. This codes for CACASGPGNSPLHF. The chain couples TRBV30 to TRBJ1-6; D is undetermined. In germline, CDR1 is GTSNPN, CDR2 SVGIG (reference sequence). The CDR3 is 14 amino acids. With 6 bases removed from V and 7 bases from J, the gap between germline ends came to 16 bases.

This chain's CDR3 is CASKTRGVFNQPQHF. CDR3 DNA: TGTGCCAGCAAGACCCGGGGGGTGTTCAATCAGCCCCAGCATTTT. V and J are TRBV28 and TRBJ1-5; TRBD1 might be the D (5 bases). V was pared by 7 bases and J by 3 bases, with 16 bases between. The length of the CDR3 is 15 residues. CDR1 and CDR2 (germline): MDHEN, SYDVKM.

V usage is TRBV2 and J usage is TRBJ1-2, with D perhaps matching TRBD1 (6 bases). CDR3 length equals 14 residues. Germline V gene lookup returns CDR1 SNHLY and CDR2 FYNNEI. V dropped 10 bases and J dropped 0 bases, with 15 bases sitting between them. The CDR3 coding sequence is TGTGCCAACACGCGGGACATAGCTAACTATGGCTACACCTTC. Its protein product is CANTRDIANYGYTF.

The chain couples TRBV9 to TRBJ1-1; D is perhaps TRBD1 (5 bases). This CDR3 has 15 residues. V gave up 4 bases and J gave up 2 bases, with 15 bases separating them. CDR1 and CDR2 (germline): SGDLS, YYNGEE. This CDR3 is CASSPRPGRNTEAFF. CDR3 DNA: TGTGCCAGCAGCCCCCGTCCGGGACGAAACACTGAAGCTTTCTTT.

This chain links TRBV2 with TRBJ1-2; no definite D call. This CDR3 region has 12 residues. CDR1 and CDR2 from the germline V gene are SNHLY and FYNNEI. The V end lost 3 bases, the J end lost 8 bases, and 10 bases lay between the germline ends. This CDR3 reads CASSDWGRGYTF. In nucleotides, the CDR3 is TGTGCCAGCAGTGATTGGGGTCGGGGCTACACCTTC.

The chain employs TRBV12-3 or TRBV12-4 and TRBJ1-5; perhaps TRBD1 as D (5 bases). This CDR3 has 13 residues. V shed 5 bases and J shed 3 bases, with 8 bases lying between them. The CDR3 sequence: CASSDSHNQPQHF. CDR3 nucleotide sequence: TGTGCCAGCAGTGACAGCCACAATCAGCCCCAGCATTTT.

V and J are TRBV15 and TRBJ2-3, with a possible D match to TRBD1 (6 bases). This CDR3 spans 15 amino acids. Looked up from germline, CDR1 is LNHNV and CDR2 is YYDKDF (reference sequence). V lost 4 bases, J lost 4 bases, and 15 bases lay in between. The CDR3 bases are TGTGCCACCAGCAAACAGGGCCGGGGTGCAGATACGCAGTATTTT. This translates into CATSKQGRGADTQYF.

This sequence joins TRBV6-6 and TRBJ1-5, with D possibly matching TRBD1 (5 bases). This CDR3 spans 13 amino acids. Germline-derived CDR1 and CDR2 are MNHNY and SVGAGI (reference sequence). The germline V and J ends were trimmed by 7 bases and 3 bases, with 10 bases remaining between them. CDR3 nucleotides: TGTGCCAGCACCACAGGTAACAATCAGCCCCAGCATTTT. Amino acid sequence: CASTTGNNQPQHF.

This chain links TRBV5-1 with TRBJ2-3, with D possibly TRBD2 on 6 matching bases. CDR1 and CDR2 from the germline V gene are SGHRS and YFSETQ. This CDR3 has 16 residues. V gave up 4 bases and J gave up 8 bases, with 23 bases separating them. As DNA, the CDR3 is TGCGCCAGCAGCGGGGGGACGGGAAGAGATGGTAGTACGCAGTATTTT. Protein: CASSGGTGRDGSTQYF.